The rows below give T cell receptor beta chains drawn from one sample of a study of blood T cells in healthy people across ages. TCRdb redid the calling of the 5' RACE reads with MiXCR, one entry per CDR3 protein. The table has 700,000 or so distinct CDR3 sequences, roughly 41% seen once. Sequenced sample: blood. The receptors originated from an elderly man in good health. The conserved cysteine and the conserved F or W are not part of the CDR3 here. Only part of the rows carry a size: once, few, many, or a class if the clone is expanded.

-,TRBV7-2,TRBJ2-7,ASSPRVVLTTYEQY
-,TRBV7-2,TRBJ2-7,ASSRSAISSYEQY
-,TRBV11-2,TRBJ2-3,ASSQDPGPDTQY
many,TRBV29-1,TRBJ2-7,SVAQRSYEQY
many,TRBV5-1,TRBJ1-1,ASSFTGAGHLNTEAF
-,TRBV5-6,TRBJ2-3,ASSFRGGAEDTQY
few,TRBV6-2/TRBV6-3,TRBJ2-5,ASSRLAGGLETQY
-,TRBV7-2,TRBJ2-3,ASSLGPAGGRDTQY
-,TRBV11-2,TRBJ2-6,ASSFPRAGQGSSGANVLT
-,TRBV6-2/TRBV6-3,TRBJ2-5,ASSYRLGQGKETQY
few,TRBV7-2,TRBJ1-2,ASSPGLVNYGYT
-,TRBV10-3,TRBJ2-3,AIRPLAGGPTDTQY
-,TRBV11-2,TRBJ2-3,ASSLEGGYTDTQY
-,TRBV27,TRBJ2-6,ASSLLGQGSGTNVLT
many,TRBV15,TRBJ2-1,ATSRASGGNEQF
few,TRBV14,TRBJ1-2,ASSSGQGLNYGYT
-,TRBV15,TRBJ2-5,ATSRDLFETGGEETQY
few,TRBV2,TRBJ2-1,ASSDRQGSYNEQF
few,TRBV20-1,TRBJ2-1,SARDGRGYNEQF
-,TRBV4-2,TRBJ2-1,ASSLDRAPVNEQF
-,TRBV28,TRBJ1-2,ATNGQGTTRGYT
once,TRBV4-2,TRBJ2-2,ASSPPSAANTGELF
-,TRBV20-1,TRBJ2-3,SASGDRVPSTDTQY
many,TRBV7-2,TRBJ2-5,ASSSSPSGVQY
-,TRBV7-2,TRBJ2-5,ASSVEASLRAQY
-,TRBV12-3/TRBV12-4,TRBJ2-5,ASSFRLAGALFNEQY
few,TRBV30,TRBJ2-5,AWKVQMETQY
-,TRBV5-5,TRBJ2-3,ASSSAGGKITDTQY
-,TRBV29-1,TRBJ2-1,SVESYRGNEQF
-,TRBV4-2,TRBJ2-1,ASSQDFTGLRNERF
few,TRBV6-2/TRBV6-3,TRBJ2-7,ASSYFAGGADEQY
-,TRBV7-2,TRBJ1-2,ASSLISGREGYT
few,TRBV25-1,TRBJ1-2,ASSEQGTYGYT
-,TRBV5-6,TRBJ2-7,ASSLPGQAGEQY
once,TRBV27,TRBJ1-1,ASSRMDSLNTEAF